The 8 T cell receptor beta chains below were found in one sample sequenced in a study of shared clonotypes between healthy human individuals. Clones were sequenced by immunoSEQ multiplex PCR, and TCRdb holds only the in-frame ones, with some missing. The sample yields some 1 million clones, more than 60% seen once. Sequenced input: memory CD4+ T cells sorted from blood. The subset is: CD45RA-negative fraction. The origin of the receptors is a man aged 18 to 29 in good health.

The genes are TRBV2 and TRBJ2-3, with D unclear. This CDR3 contains 13 residues. Trimming pared 4 bases from V and 3 bases from J, leaving 8 bases between. CDR1 is SNHLY and CDR2 is FYNNEI in the germline V gene. CDR3 protein: CASSGKPTDTQYF. CDR3 sequence (DNA): TGTGCCAGCAGTGGAAAACCGACAGATACGCAGTATTTT.

This clone was seen a handful of times. The same CDR3 can be traced to other DNA sequences in this sample. V gene TRBV18 combines with J gene TRBJ1-5; a weak D match, TRBD1 (6 bases). The germline V gene has CDR1 KGHSH and CDR2 LQKENI. The V end lost 2 bases, the J end lost 4 bases, and 9 bases lay between the germline ends. The CDR3 is made up of 14 amino acids. The CDR3 region is CASSPGQPNQPQHF. CDR3 nucleotides: TGTGCCAGCTCACCAGGACAGCCAAATCAGCCCCAGCATTTT. The variable domain in full, completed from reference TRBV18 and TRBJ1-5, reads NAGVMQNPRHLVRRRGQEARLRCSPMKGHSHVYWYRQLPEEGLKFMVYLQKENIIDESGMPKERFSAEFPKEGPSILRIQQVVRGDSAAYFCASSPGQPNQPQHFGDGTRLSIL.

The chain joins TRBV5-6 to TRBJ1-2; D may be TRBD1 (6 bases). The ends were cut back, 4 bases at V and 7 bases at J, with 14 bases in the middle. This CDR3 comprises 13 residues. From germline, CDR1 is SGHDT and CDR2 YYEEEE. The CDR3 DNA reads as TGTGCCAGCAGCCGGGACATCGGCAGTGGCTACACCTTC. It specifies CASSRDIGSGYTF.

The V call is TRBV11-2, the J call TRBJ1-4; 7 bases are shared with TRBD1. CDR3 length equals 16 residues. J was trimmed by 8 bases and V by 5 bases; bases with no gene match: 14. Looked up from germline, CDR1 is SGHAT and CDR2 is FQNNGV. The CDR3 is CASSVDRVTGVEKLFF. CDR3 bases: TGTGCCAGCAGCGTCGACAGGGTTACGGGAGTGGAAAAACTGTTTTTT.

Remarks on this clone: Within the sample, other DNA sequences also encode this same CDR3. V usage is TRBV11-3 and J usage is TRBJ2-3; 9 bases are shared with TRBD2. CDR1 is SGHNT and CDR2 is YENEEA in the germline V gene. The CDR3 totals 15 residues. V was clipped by 5 bases and J by 3 bases; unmatched bases: 6. The CDR3 nucleotides read TGTGCCAGCAGCCTGCGGGGGGGCAGGACAGATACGCAGTATTTT. This gives the protein CASSLRGGRTDTQYF.

On this clone itself: The junction and the germline gene differ at one end; a read error may be behind it. The chain couples TRBV7-7 to TRBJ1-4; D is ambiguous. Germline lookup yields CDR1 SSHAT and CDR2 FNYEAQ (reference sequence). This CDR3 contains 12 residues. DNA of the CDR3: TGTGCTAGCAGCTTCGACGGGGAAAAACTGTTTTTT. This codes for CASSFDGEKLFF. Full variable domain (missing parts from reference TRBV7-7 and TRBJ1-4): GAGVSQSPRYKVTKRGQDVTLRCDPISSHATLYWYQQALGQGPEFLTYFNYEAQPDKSGLPSDRFSAERPEGSISTLTIQRTEQRDSAMYRCASSFDGEKLFFGSGTQLSVL.

This clone came up a few times. The chain is built from TRBV29-1 and TRBJ2-7; no clear D gene. CDR3 size: 13 residues. Germline V gives CDR1 SQVTM, CDR2 ANQGSEA. V was pared by 5 bases and J by 2 bases, with 13 bases between. CDR3 in amino acids: CSVFIGSTYEQYF. CDR3 in DNA: TGCAGCGTTTTCATAGGGTCAACCTACGAGCAGTACTTC.

This clone was detected a few times. The CDR3 nucleotides read TGTGCCTGGAGTGTACAACAGACGAACACTGAAGCTTTCTTT. It translates to CAWSVQQTNTEAFF. The rearrangement joins TRBV30 to TRBJ1-1; D is undetermined. CDR3 size: 14 residues. Trimming took 0 bases from V and 1 from J, leaving 9 bases between them. Germline values: CDR1 GTSNPN, CDR2 SVGIG (reference sequence).